The entry below gives a single T cell receptor (beta chain) sequence along with its context. The antigen remains undetermined. Other DNA sequences in this specimen translate into the identical CDR3. Cells designated naive CD8 were CD45RO-negative and were positively selected for CCR7, with terminally differentiated effector memory CD45RA+ cells excluded. In the source study's methods: ImmunoSEQ junction-only sequences lacked quality scores, so their filtering differed. The protocol was immunoSEQ multiplex PCR, while the TCRdb copy is restricted to in-frame clones and leaves out a portion. V and J calls and clone size come straight from that table; D and trimming were deduced from the DNA. The data show around 2,000,000 clones, with just under 95% seen just once and around 1.2% held by the top ten. The V end was cut by 1 base, the J end by 3 bases, with 6 bases between. Germline lookup yields CDR1 MDHEN and CDR2 SYDVKM. The CDR3 is made up of 13 amino acids.

The data are from a study of shared clonotypes between healthy human individuals. Findings of the study overall: Shared clonotypes: about 5.3% naive CD4, about 4% naive CD8, over 2% memory CD4, approximately 0.4% memory CD8. Only blood was sampled; tissue repertoires likely differ. Sequencing of the sorted subsets was shown by rarefaction to be incomplete despite large depth.

The material sequenced was naive CD8+ T cells sorted from blood. The V call is TRBV28, the J call TRBJ2-5; D is possibly TRBD1 or TRBD2 (5 bases each). The receptor comes from a man aged 18 to 35 in good health. CDR3 amino acids: CASSLLGEETQYF. For the CDR3, the DNA is TGTGCCAGCAGTTTATTGGGGGAAGAGACCCAGTACTTC.